This TCR beta chain originates from a study of patients and donors after allogeneic stem cell transplantation. The CDR3 contains 18 residues. Germline V gene lookup returns CDR1 KGHSH and CDR2 LQKENI. V dropped 2 bases and J dropped 0 bases, with 18 bases sitting between them. MiXCR, applied by TCRdb to the RT-PCR reads, yields one record per CDR3 protein. The table shows approximately 160,000 distinct CDR3 sequences, with roughly 31% occurring only once. This clonotype was counted a few times. The sample comprised blood, either unsorted or a sorted T cell fraction (not recorded which). The TCR comes from a human donor who was either an allogeneic HSCT recipient or a stem cell or donor lymphocyte infusion donor (not recorded which). It is not recorded whose cells these are; they may come from a transplant donor. V and J are TRBV18 and TRBJ2-3; D is uncertain. Written as DNA, the CDR3 is TGTGCCAGCTCACCAGGTTCCCTACTCGTAACTAGCACAGATACGCAGTATTTT. This sequence encodes CASSPGSLLVTSTDTQYF.